These 23 T cell receptor beta chains share one sample of origin, sequenced in a study of T cell responses to AZD1222 COVID-19 vaccine. Method: immunoSEQ multiplex PCR; TCRdb's copy keeps in-frame clones and lacks some. The sample records about 160,000 clones, roughly 90% being singletons. Sequenced here: peripheral blood, sampled on day 0 of AZD1222 vaccination. All receptors come from an adult in good health.

The J gene is TRBJ2-2, the V gene TRBV10-3; TRBD2 agrees at 11 bases. The V gene end was trimmed by 9 bases and the J gene end by 3 bases; junction bases not matched to a gene: 3. The CDR3 length is 14 residues. CDR1 is ENHRY, CDR2 SYGVKD, per germline. The DNA for the CDR3 is TGTGCCATTGGGACTAGCGGCGACACCGGGGAGCTGTTTTTT. Its protein product is CAIGTSGDTGELFF.

This chain connects TRBV29-1 to TRBJ2-7; 8 bases are a match to TRBD1. Germline-derived CDR1 and CDR2 are SQVTM and ANQGSEA. Trimming removed 4 bases from V and 5 bases from J; junction bases left unmatched: 7. The CDR3 length is 13 residues. The CDR3 loop is CSVGPGGLDEQYF. Written as DNA, the CDR3 is TGCAGCGTTGGCCCAGGGGGCTTAGACGAGCAGTACTTC.

The chain uses TRBV6-5 and TRBJ1-2; 11 bases align to TRBD1. Germline V gene sequence: CDR1 MNHEY, CDR2 SVGAGI. V shed 6 bases, J shed 3 bases, and the junction held 0 bases outside the gene matches. The CDR3 loop spans 13 amino acids. The CDR3 nucleotides read TGTGCCAGCAGGGGACAGGGGGACTATGGCTACACCTTC. This gives the protein CASRGQGDYGYTF.

This rearrangement joins TRBV5-5 to TRBJ2-1; TRBD2 is a possible D gene (5 bases). CDR1 and CDR2 (germline): SGHKS, YYEKEE (reference sequence). CDR3 length equals 15 residues. Trimming cost V 4 bases and J 2 bases, with 13 bases left between them. CDR3 loop: CASSPAGEAYNEQFF. The CDR3 DNA reads as TGTGCCAGCAGCCCGGCCGGGGAAGCCTACAATGAGCAGTTCTTC.

This clone is a singleton in its sample. The chain is built from TRBV7-9 and TRBJ1-1; D is perhaps TRBD1 (6 bases). The germline V gene encodes CDR1 SEHNR and CDR2 FQNEAQ (reference sequence). The CDR3 runs to 15 residues. V lost 4 bases, J lost 3 bases, and 15 bases lay in between. CDR3 region: CASSSSGEADTEAFF. CDR3 nucleotide sequence: TGTGCCAGCAGCTCATCAGGGGAGGCGGACACTGAAGCTTTCTTT. Combining the CDR3 with reference TRBV7-9 and TRBJ1-1 gives the whole variable domain DTGVSQNPRHKITKRGQNVTFRCDPISEHNRLYWYRQTLGQGPEFLTYFQNEAQLEKSRLLSDRFSAERPKGSFSTLEIQRTEQGDSAMYLCASSSSGEADTEAFFGQGTRLTVV.

This clone appeared a few times. The V call is TRBV5-1, the J call TRBJ1-2; tentative D call: TRBD1 (5 bases). The germline V gene has CDR1 SGHRS and CDR2 YFSETQ. Between the trimmed V and J ends, which lost 5 bases and 8 bases, there was a span of 16 bases. The CDR3 has 13 amino acids. The CDR3 spells CASRFAPRDGYTF. DNA of the CDR3: TGCGCCAGCAGATTCGCTCCCCGGGACGGCTACACCTTC.

This chain joins TRBV4-3 and TRBJ2-4, with TRBD1 matching over 7 bases. Germline lookup yields CDR1 LGHNA and CDR2 YSLEER. This CDR3 contains 14 residues. V shed 0 bases and J 9 bases; nucleotides not matched to a gene: 5. CDR3 amino acids: CASSQDGTGAIQYF. The DNA of the CDR3 is TGCGCCAGCAGCCAAGATGGCACAGGGGCCATTCAGTACTTC.

The chain joins TRBV7-9 to TRBJ1-2, with 9 bases matching TRBD1. The germline V gene encodes CDR1 SEHNR and CDR2 FQNEAQ (reference sequence). With V trimmed by 3 bases and J by 8 bases, 4 bases remained unmatched. The CDR3 is 13 residues long. The DNA of the CDR3 is TGTGCCAGCAGCTTCACAGGGGGCGAAGGCTACACCTTC. This codes for CASSFTGGEGYTF.

This chain uses TRBV2 with TRBJ1-5; D ambiguous. Germline V gene data show CDR1 as SNHLY and CDR2 as FYNNEI. Trimming shortened V by 0 bases and J by 0 bases, and 15 bases separated the two germline ends. The CDR3 loop spans 18 amino acids. The CDR3 coding sequence is TGTGCCAGCAGTGAAGCGCTTTTCGGCAGATATAGCAATCAGCCCCAGCATTTT. This translates into CASSEALFGRYSNQPQHF.

V is TRBV29-1 and J is TRBJ1-4; a possible D gene is TRBD1 (6 bases). The CDR3 totals 14 residues. Between the trimmed V and J ends, which lost 7 bases and 4 bases, there was a span of 16 bases. Germline V gene sequence: CDR1 SQVTM, CDR2 ANQGSEA. The CDR3 DNA sequence: TGCAGCGCCGGGGGGGGCAGGAATAATGAAAAACTGTTTTTT. It translates to CSAGGGRNNEKLFF.

This chain joins TRBV19 and TRBJ1-1; D is perhaps TRBD1 (6 bases). Germline-derived CDR1 and CDR2 are LNHDA and SQIVND (reference sequence). V dropped 2 bases and J dropped 0 bases, with 19 bases sitting between them. The CDR3 is made up of 18 amino acids. The CDR3 bases are TGTGCCAGTAGTATATCTTTCCTGTACAGGGACATGAACACTGAAGCTTTCTTT. This codes for CASSISFLYRDMNTEAFF.

This sequence joins TRBV7-7 and TRBJ2-1; D not resolved. Germline CDR1 SSHAT, CDR2 FNYEAQ (reference sequence). V lost 5 bases to trimming and J lost 5 bases, with 13 bases between them. The CDR3 covers 14 residues. CDR3 DNA: TGTGCCAGCAGCCCCAGCCGCGTAAACAATGAGCAGTTCTTC. Encoded protein: CASSPSRVNNEQFF.

The chain carries TRBV4-2 and TRBJ2-4; no reliable D call. CDR3 size: 15 residues. Deletions cut 1 base from V and 3 bases from J, with 10 bases between. Germline V gives CDR1 LGHNA, CDR2 YNFKEQ. DNA of the CDR3: TGTGCCAGCAGCCAAGGGGCGTCCGGCAAAAACATTCAGTACTTC. This sequence encodes CASSQGASGKNIQYF.

The rearrangement uses TRBV19 and TRBJ2-2, with TRBD2 matching 12 bases. Germline V gene lookup returns CDR1 LNHDA and CDR2 SQIVND (reference sequence). The J segment lost 4 bases and the V segment lost 4 bases, leaving 7 bases of the junction unmatched. There are 17 residues in the CDR3. Here the CDR3 reads CASSSMTSGRSTGELFF. The CDR3, as DNA: TGTGCCAGTAGTAGCATGACTAGCGGGAGAAGCACCGGGGAGCTGTTTTTT.

The chain links TRBV10-3 to TRBJ2-7; D ambiguous. Germline V gives CDR1 ENHRY, CDR2 SYGVKD. V lost 3 bases, J lost 9 bases, and 9 bases lay in between. The CDR3 has 11 residues. The CDR3 region has the DNA TGTGCCATCAGTGACGGTCAGCGGCAGTACTTC. Translation gives CAISDGQRQYF.

This rearrangement joins TRBV27 to TRBJ1-2; 7 bases agree with TRBD1. Germline V gene data show CDR1 as MNHEY and CDR2 as SMNVEV (reference sequence). The CDR3 is 15 residues long. V dropped 0 bases and J dropped 4; count of bases not matched to a gene: 5. CDR3 sequence (DNA): TGTGCCAGCAGTTTATCGGGGGACAGATTCTATGGCTACACCTTC. Translating it yields CASSLSGDRFYGYTF.

The V call is TRBV28, the J call TRBJ1-3, with D perhaps TRBD1 (6 bases). The CDR3 is made up of 15 amino acids. Germline CDR1 MDHEN, CDR2 SYDVKM. Trimming shortened V by 0 bases and J by 11 bases, and 17 bases separated the two germline ends. The CDR3 DNA reads as TGTGCCAGCAGTTTATGGACAGGACGCCAAGGGGCCATATATTTT. The encoded protein is CASSLWTGRQGAIYF.

The chain joins TRBV25-1 to TRBJ1-4; D remains ambiguous. Germline lookup yields CDR1 MGHDK and CDR2 SYGVNS. The CDR3 totals 15 residues. V lost 3 bases and J 7 bases, leaving 15 bases between the germline ends. The CDR3 nucleotides read TGTGCCAGCAGTGAGGTATTGGGAGGAGGTGAAAAACTGTTTTTT. This translates into CASSEVLGGGEKLFF.

The gene calls are TRBV6-2 or TRBV6-3 and TRBJ1-5; perhaps TRBD1 as D (6 bases). The CDR3 sequence is 17 residues long. The V and J ends lost 6 bases and 4 bases respectively, with 22 bases between them. Germline V gene data show CDR1 as MNHEY and CDR2 as SVGEGT. The CDR3 region has the DNA TGTGCCAGCAGCTCCGGGCGGGGGGCGCTTGGGAATCAGCCCCAGCATTTT. It encodes CASSSGRGALGNQPQHF.

The gene calls are TRBV20-1 and TRBJ1-2; D gene ambiguous. Germline CDR1 and CDR2: DFQATT and SNEGSKA (reference sequence). The CDR3 loop spans 13 amino acids. Trimming cost V 3 bases and J 2 bases, with 10 bases left between them. The DNA for the CDR3 is TGCAGTGCTAGTGCGGCGGCCAACTATGGCTACACCTTC. Residues: CSASAAANYGYTF.

The chain couples TRBV9 to TRBJ1-2; no reliable D call. V was shortened by 2 bases and J by 4 bases, with 6 bases between the two germline ends. Germline CDR1 and CDR2: SGDLS and YYNGEE. CDR3 length: 12 residues. CDR3: CASSVLSYGYTF. CDR3 DNA sequence: TGTGCCAGCAGCGTGCTGAGCTATGGCTACACCTTC.

V usage is TRBV28 and J usage is TRBJ1-1; no reliable D call. V was pared by 5 bases and J by 8 bases, with 15 bases between. The CDR3 runs to 13 residues. Germline V lookup: CDR1 MDHEN, CDR2 SYDVKM. The CDR3 coding sequence is TGTGCCAGCAGTCCTGAAGTATCCCGAGAAGCTTTCTTT. As protein: CASSPEVSREAFF.

This clone has a handful of counts. V usage is TRBV7-8 and J usage is TRBJ1-2; possibly TRBD1 for D (6 bases). With 1 base removed from V and 4 bases from J, the gap between germline ends came to 22 bases. The CDR3 is 18 residues long. Germline loops: CDR1 SGHVS, CDR2 FQNEAQ. CDR3 protein: CASSLVPNRAGDSYGYTF. The DNA of the CDR3 is TGTGCCAGCAGCTTAGTCCCTAACAGGGCCGGAGACTCCTATGGCTACACCTTC.